This T cell receptor beta chain was sequenced for a study of shared clonotypes between healthy human individuals. Every one of the donors was a Caucasian adult that lived in Nashville, Tennessee. This CDR3 region has 15 residues. The germline CDR1 and CDR2 sequences are SQVTM and ANQGSEA. J lost 1 base, V lost 5 bases, and 9 bases had no gene match. With respect to this clone: Its antigen is not known.

General study findings and limits: Only blood samples were collected, and tissue repertoires likely differ.

The assay was run at deep level. Sorted-subset replicate PCRs used around 200 ng of genomic DNA. This amount corresponded to some 30,000 T cell genomes. Only in-frame clones appear in the TCRdb table, and some are missing; sequencing was by immunoSEQ multiplex PCR. Found here are some 1 million clones, about 76% of them singletons; the top ten hold roughly 1.4%. This sequence joins TRBV29-1 and TRBJ2-3; TRBD2 matches at 7 bases. This TCR was sampled from a young man in good health. Specimen: memory CD4+ T cells sorted from blood. Subset here: CD45RA-negative fraction. The CDR3 region has the DNA TGCAGCGTTAGGAGCGGGACTTCGGGCACAGATACGCAGTATTTT. This translates into CSVRSGTSGTDTQYF.